This record concerns one T cell receptor beta chain sequence. Sequenced by immunoSEQ multiplex PCR; TCRdb stores in-frame clones only, minus some. Of about 140,000 clones listed, approximately 87% are singletons. The data are from a study of cytomegalovirus exposure and HLA in healthy donors. V was cut by 0 bases and J by 5 bases, with 17 bases left in between. CDR1 LGHNA and CDR2 YSLEER come from the germline V gene. The length of the CDR3 is 17 residues. The chain recombines TRBV4-3 with TRBJ2-1; D perhaps matches TRBD2 (5 bases). The TCR originated in a man aged 18 to 29 in good health and CMV-seronegative. The sequenced sample consisted of PBMCs. The CDR3 nucleotides are TGCGCCAGCAGCCAAGAGGGTGAGGGAATACAAAACAATGAGCAGTTCTTC. This codes for CASSQEGEGIQNNEQFF.